This T cell receptor (beta chain) emerged from a study of blood T cells in healthy people across ages. Across the whole study: Through template switching, about one barcoded beta molecule was captured per two T cells, as measured in model experiments.

Next came a second PCR, run for about 7 to 12 cycles, which used a sample-barcoded 5' primer along with a J-beta primer mix. TCRdb reanalysed the 5' RACE reads using MiXCR and keeps one entry per CDR3 protein. Of 1.5 million to 1.8 million distinct CDR3 sequences listed, 40% to 45% are singletons. Germline-derived CDR1 and CDR2 are SGHRS and YFSETQ. This CDR3 contains 14 residues. The trim removed 3 bases at V and 6 bases at J, leaving 3 bases unmatched. Healthy Caucasian individuals from Russia aged roughly 6 to 95 served as donors. For every donor, a draw yielded around 10 milliliters of peripheral blood.

The rearrangement links TRBV5-1 to TRBJ1-6; 7 bases agree with TRBD1. The TCR originated in a woman aged 18-35 years in good health. Sequenced input: blood. The CDR3 nucleotides are TGCGCCAGCAGCTCGACAGGGCTTAATTCACCCCTCCACTTT. It encodes CASSSTGLNSPLHF.